This T cell receptor (beta chain) comes out of a study of OX40 agonist ivuxolimab in advanced cancers. Study-wide background: The study treated patients with ivuxolimab, an agonistic anti-OX40 (CD134) antibody. Whole-study results and caveats: The 0.1-3.0 mg/kg partial responders had among the lowest clonal expansion.

Germline lookup yields CDR1 LNHDA and CDR2 SQIVND (reference sequence). Between the trimmed V and J ends, which lost 10 bases and 0 bases, there was a span of 19 bases. The CDR3 sequence is 16 residues long. Method: immunoSEQ multiplex PCR; TCRdb's copy keeps in-frame clones and lacks some. The sample consists of 70,000 or so clones, 70% to 90% of them appearing once. In the case of this clone: No antigen is known for it.

The source is an adult with an advanced solid tumor such as melanoma, head and neck, liver or kidney cancer. The chain combines TRBV19 with TRBJ2-4; D gene unclear. The sample in question was CD4+ or CD8+ T cells sorted from blood, obtained in a trial of the OX40 agonist ivuxolimab. CDR3 sequence reads: CAIVRTQHLAKNIQYF. In nucleotides, the CDR3 is TGTGCCATAGTAAGGACCCAGCACCTAGCCAAAAACATTCAGTACTTC.